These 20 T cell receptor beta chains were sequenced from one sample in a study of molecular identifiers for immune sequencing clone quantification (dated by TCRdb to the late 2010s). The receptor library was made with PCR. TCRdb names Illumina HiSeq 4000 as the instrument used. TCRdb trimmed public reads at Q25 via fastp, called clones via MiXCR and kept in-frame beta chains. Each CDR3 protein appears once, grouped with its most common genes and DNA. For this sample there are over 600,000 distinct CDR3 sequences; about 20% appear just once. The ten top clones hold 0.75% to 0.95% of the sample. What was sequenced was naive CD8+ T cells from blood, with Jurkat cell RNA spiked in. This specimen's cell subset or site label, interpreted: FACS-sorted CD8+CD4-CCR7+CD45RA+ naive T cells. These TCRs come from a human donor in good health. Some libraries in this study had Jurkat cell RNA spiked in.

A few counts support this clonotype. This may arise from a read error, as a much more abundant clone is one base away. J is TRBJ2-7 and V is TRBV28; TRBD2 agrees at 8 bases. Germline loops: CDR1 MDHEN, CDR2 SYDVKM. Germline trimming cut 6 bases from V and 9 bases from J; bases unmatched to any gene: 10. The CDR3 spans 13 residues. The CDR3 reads CASSHALAGGQYF. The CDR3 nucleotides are TGTGCCAGCAGCCACGCGCTAGCGGGCGGGCAGTACTTC.

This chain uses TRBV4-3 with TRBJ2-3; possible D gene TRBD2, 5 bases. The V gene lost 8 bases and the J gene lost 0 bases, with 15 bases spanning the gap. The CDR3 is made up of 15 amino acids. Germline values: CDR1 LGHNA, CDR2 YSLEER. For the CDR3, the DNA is TGCGCCAGCTCCTCCGGGATCGCGAGCACAGATACGCAGTATTTT. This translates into CASSSGIASTDTQYF.

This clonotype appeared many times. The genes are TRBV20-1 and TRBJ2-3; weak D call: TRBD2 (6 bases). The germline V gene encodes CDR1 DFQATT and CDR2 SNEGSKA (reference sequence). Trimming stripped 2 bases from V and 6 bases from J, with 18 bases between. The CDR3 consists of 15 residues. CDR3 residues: CSARSRERPWDTQYF. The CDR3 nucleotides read TGCAGTGCTAGATCCCGGGAGCGGCCCTGGGATACGCAGTATTTT.

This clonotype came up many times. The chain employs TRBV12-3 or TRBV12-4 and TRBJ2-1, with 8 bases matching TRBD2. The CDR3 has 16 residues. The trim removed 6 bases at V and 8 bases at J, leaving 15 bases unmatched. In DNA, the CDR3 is TGTGCCAGCAGGCCCGTGCGGACTAGCTACGGCGATGAGCAGTTCTTC. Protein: CASRPVRTSYGDEQFF.

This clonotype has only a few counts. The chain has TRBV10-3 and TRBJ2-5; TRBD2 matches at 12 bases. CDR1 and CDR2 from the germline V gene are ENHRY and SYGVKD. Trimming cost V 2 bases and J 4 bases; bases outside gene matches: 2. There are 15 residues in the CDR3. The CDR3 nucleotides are TGTGCCATCAGTGAGGGACTAGCGGGAAGAGAGACCCAGTACTTC. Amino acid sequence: CAISEGLAGRETQYF.

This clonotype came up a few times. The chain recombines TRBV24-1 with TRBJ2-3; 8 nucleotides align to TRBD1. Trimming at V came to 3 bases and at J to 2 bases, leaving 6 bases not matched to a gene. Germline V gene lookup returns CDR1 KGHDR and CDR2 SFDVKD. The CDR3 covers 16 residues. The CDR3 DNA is TGTGCCACCAGTGATGGACAGGGTAGTTACACAGATACGCAGTATTTT. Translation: CATSDGQGSYTDTQYF.

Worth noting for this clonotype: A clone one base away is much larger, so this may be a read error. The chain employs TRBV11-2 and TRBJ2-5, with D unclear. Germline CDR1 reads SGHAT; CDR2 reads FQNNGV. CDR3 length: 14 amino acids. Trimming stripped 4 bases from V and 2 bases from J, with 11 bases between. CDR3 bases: TGTGCCAGCAGCTATGGAATCGGGCAAGAGACCCAGTACTTC. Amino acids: CASSYGIGQETQYF. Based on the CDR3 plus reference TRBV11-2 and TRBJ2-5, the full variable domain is EAGVAQSPRYKIIEKRQSVAFWCNPISGHATLYWYQQILGQGPKLLIQFQNNGVVDDSQLPKDRFSAERLKGVDSTLKIQPAKLEDSAVYLCASSYGIGQETQYFGPGTRLLVL.

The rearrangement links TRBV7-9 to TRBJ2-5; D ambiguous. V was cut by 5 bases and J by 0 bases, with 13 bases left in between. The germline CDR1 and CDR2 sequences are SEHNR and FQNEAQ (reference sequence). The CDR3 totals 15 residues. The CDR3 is CASSLVGGYQETQYF. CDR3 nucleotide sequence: TGTGCCAGCAGCCTAGTTGGTGGGTACCAAGAGACCCAGTACTTC.

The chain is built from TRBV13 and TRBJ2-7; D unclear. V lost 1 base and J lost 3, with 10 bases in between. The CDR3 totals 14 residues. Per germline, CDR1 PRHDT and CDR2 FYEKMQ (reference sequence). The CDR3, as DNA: TGTGCCAGCAGCTTAGAAGAAAACCGCTACGAGCAGTACTTC. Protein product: CASSLEENRYEQYF.

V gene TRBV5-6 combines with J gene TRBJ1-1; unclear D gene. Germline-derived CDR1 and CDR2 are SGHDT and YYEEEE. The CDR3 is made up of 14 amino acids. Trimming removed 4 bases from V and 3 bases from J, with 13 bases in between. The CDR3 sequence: CASSGPRGYTEAFF. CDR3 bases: TGTGCCAGCAGCGGCCCACGGGGTTACACTGAAGCTTTCTTT. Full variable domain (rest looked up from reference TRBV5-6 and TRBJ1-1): DAGVTQSPTHLIKTRGQQVTLRCSPKSGHDTVSWYQQALGQGPQFIFQYYEEEERQRGNFPDRFSGHQFPNYSSELNVNALLLGDSALYLCASSGPRGYTEAFFGQGTRLTVV.

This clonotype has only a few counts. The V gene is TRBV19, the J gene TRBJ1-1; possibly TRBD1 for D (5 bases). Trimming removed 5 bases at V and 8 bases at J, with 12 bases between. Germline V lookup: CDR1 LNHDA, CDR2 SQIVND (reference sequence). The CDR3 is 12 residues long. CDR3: CASSLGHFEAFF. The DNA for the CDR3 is TGTGCCAGTAGTCTCGGACATTTCGAAGCTTTCTTT.

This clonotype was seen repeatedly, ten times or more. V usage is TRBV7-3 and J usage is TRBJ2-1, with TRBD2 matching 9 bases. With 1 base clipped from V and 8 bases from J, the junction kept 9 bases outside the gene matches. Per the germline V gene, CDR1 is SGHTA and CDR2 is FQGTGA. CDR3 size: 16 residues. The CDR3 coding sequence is TGTGCCAGCAGCTTAATTCGGCGGGAGGGCCGCGATGAGCAGTTCTTC. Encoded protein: CASSLIRREGRDEQFF.

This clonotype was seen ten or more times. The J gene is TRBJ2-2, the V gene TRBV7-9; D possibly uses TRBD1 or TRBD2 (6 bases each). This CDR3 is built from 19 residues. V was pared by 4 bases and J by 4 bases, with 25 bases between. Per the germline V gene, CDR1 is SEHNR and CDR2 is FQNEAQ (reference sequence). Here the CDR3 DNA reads TGTGCCAGCAGCTCCTCCGTCCTGGGGGGCGAGAGGGGCACCGGGGAGCTGTTTTTT. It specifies CASSSSVLGGERGTGELFF.

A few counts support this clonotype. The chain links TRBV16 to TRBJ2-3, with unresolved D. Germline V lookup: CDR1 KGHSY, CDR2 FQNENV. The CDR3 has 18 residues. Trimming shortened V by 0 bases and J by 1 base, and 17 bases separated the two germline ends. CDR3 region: CASSQSAKTGYGTDTQYF. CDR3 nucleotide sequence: TGTGCCAGCAGCCAATCGGCCAAAACCGGGTACGGCACAGATACGCAGTATTTT.

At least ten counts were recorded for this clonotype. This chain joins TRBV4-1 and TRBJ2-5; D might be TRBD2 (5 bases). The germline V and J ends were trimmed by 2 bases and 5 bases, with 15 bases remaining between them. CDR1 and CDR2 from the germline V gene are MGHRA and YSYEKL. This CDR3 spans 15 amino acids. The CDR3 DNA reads TGCGCCAGCAGCCAAAGCGCGGACTTCGGGGAGACCCAGTACTTC. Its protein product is CASSQSADFGETQYF.

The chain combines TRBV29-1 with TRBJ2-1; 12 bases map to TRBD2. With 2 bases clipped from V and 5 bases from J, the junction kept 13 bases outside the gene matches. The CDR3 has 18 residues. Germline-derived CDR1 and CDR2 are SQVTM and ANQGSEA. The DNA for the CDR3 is TGCAGCGTTGAATTTTTCGGGGTGGGACTAGCGGGTAACAATGAGCAGTTCTTC. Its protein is CSVEFFGVGLAGNNEQFF.

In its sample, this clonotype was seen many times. The CDR3 nucleotides are TGTGCCAGCAGTGATCCAACGGGACTAGGGACAGATACGCAGTATTTT. It yields the protein CASSDPTGLGTDTQYF. This chain links TRBV6-1 with TRBJ2-3; 8 nucleotides line up with TRBD2. This CDR3 has 16 residues. V was pared by 3 bases and J by 3 bases, with 8 bases of the junction left unmatched. In germline, CDR1 is MNHNS, CDR2 SASEGT.

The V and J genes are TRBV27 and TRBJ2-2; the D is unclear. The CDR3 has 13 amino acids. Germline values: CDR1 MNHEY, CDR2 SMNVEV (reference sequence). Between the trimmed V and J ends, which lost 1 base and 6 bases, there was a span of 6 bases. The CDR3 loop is CASSLYQAGELFF. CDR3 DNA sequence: TGTGCCAGCAGTTTATATCAGGCCGGGGAGCTGTTTTTT.

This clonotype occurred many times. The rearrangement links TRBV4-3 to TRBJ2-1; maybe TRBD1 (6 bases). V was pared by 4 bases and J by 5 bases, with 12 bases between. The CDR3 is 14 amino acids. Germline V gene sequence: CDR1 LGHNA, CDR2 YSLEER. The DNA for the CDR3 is TGCGCCAGCAGCCGCCTGACAGGAGACAATGAGCAGTTCTTC. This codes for CASSRLTGDNEQFF.

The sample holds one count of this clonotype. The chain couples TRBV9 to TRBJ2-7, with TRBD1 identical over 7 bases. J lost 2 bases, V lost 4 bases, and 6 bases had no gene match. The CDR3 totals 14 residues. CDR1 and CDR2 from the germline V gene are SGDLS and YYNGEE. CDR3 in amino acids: CASSPTGDPYEQYF. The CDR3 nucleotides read TGTGCCAGCAGCCCAACAGGGGATCCCTACGAGCAGTACTTC. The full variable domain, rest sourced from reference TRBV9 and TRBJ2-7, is DSGVTQTPKHLITATGQRVTLRCSPRSGDLSVYWYQQSLDQGLQFLIQYYNGEERAKGNILERFSAQQFPDLHSELNLSSLELGDSALYFCASSPTGDPYEQYFGPGTRLTVT.